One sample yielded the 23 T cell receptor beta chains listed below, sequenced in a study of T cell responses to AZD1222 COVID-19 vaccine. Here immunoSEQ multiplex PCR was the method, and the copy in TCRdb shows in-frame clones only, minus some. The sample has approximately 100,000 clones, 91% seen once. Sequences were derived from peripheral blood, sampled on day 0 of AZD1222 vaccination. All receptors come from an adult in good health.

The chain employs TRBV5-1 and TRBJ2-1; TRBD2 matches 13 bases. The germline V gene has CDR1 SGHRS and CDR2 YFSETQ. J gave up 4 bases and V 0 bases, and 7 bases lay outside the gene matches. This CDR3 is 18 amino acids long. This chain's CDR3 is CASSLATSGGSTYNEQFF. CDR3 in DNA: TGCGCCAGCAGCTTGGCGACTAGCGGGGGGTCTACGTACAATGAGCAGTTCTTC. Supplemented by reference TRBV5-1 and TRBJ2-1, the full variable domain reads KAGVTQTPRYLIKTRGQQVTLSCSPISGHRSVSWYQQTPGQGLQFLFEYFSETQRNKGNFPGRFSGRQFSNSRSEMNVSTLELGDSALYLCASSLATSGGSTYNEQFFGPGTRLTVL.

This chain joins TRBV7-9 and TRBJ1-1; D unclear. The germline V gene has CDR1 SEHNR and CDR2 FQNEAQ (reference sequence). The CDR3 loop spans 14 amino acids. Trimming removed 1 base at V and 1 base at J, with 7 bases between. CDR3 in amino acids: CASSLGVANTEAFF. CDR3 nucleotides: TGTGCCAGCAGCTTAGGGGTAGCGAACACTGAAGCTTTCTTT.

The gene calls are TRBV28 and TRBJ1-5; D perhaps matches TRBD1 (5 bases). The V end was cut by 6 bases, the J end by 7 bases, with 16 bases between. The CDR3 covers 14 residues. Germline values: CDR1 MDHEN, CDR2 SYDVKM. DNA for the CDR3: TGTGCCAGCAGGAGGGACCGGACGAGGCAGCCCCAGCATTTT. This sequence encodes CASRRDRTRQPQHF.

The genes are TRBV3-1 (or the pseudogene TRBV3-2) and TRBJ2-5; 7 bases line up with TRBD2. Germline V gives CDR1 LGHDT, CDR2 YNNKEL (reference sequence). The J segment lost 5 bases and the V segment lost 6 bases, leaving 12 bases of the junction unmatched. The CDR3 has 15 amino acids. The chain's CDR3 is CASRKDGVGGETQYF. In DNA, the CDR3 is TGTGCCAGCAGGAAAGACGGGGTGGGAGGGGAGACCCAGTACTTC.

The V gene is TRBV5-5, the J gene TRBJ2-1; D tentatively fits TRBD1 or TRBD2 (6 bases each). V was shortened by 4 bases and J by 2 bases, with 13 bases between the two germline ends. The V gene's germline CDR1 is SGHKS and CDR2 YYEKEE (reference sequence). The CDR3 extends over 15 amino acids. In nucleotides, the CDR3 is TGTGCCAGCAGCCTGACCGGGGGCCCCTACAATGAGCAGTTCTTC. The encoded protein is CASSLTGGPYNEQFF.

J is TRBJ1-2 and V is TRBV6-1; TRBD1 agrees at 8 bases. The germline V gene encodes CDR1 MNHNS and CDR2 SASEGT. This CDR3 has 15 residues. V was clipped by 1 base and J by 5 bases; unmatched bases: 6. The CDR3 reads CASSEGSGGLYGYTF. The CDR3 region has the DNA TGTGCCAGCAGTGAAGGTTCAGGGGGCCTATATGGCTACACCTTC.

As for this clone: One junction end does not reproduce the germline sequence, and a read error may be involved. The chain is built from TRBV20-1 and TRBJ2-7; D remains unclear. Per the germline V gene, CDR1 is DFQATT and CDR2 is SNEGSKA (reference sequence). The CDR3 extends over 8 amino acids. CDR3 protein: CSARDRIF. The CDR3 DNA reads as TGCAGTGCTAGAGACAGAATCTTC.

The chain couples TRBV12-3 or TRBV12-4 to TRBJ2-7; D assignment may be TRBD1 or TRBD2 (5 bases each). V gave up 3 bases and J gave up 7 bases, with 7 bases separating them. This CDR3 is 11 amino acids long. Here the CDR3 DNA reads TGTGCCAGCAGTTTTGAGGGGGAGCAGTACTTC. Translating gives CASSFEGEQYF.

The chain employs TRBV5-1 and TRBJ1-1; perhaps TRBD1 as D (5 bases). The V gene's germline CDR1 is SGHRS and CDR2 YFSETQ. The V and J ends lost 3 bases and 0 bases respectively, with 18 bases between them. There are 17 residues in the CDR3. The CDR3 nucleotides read TGCGCCAGCAGCTGGGGCGGGGCTCGGGGAGTGAACACTGAAGCTTTCTTT. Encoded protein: CASSWGGARGVNTEAFF.

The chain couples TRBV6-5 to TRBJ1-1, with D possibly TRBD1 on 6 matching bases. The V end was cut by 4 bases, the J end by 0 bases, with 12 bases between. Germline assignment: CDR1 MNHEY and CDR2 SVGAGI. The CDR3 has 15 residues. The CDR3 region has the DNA TGTGCCAGCAGTTGGGCAGGGGAGGTGAACACTGAAGCTTTCTTT. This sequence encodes CASSWAGEVNTEAFF.

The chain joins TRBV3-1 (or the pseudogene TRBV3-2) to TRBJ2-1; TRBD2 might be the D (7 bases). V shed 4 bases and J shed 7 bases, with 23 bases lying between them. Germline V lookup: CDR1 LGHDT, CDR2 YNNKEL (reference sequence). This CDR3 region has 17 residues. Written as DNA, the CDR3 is TGTGCCAGCAGCCCTTGGGGCCTGAGGGGGGGTCGTAATGAGCAGTTCTTC. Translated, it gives CASSPWGLRGGRNEQFF.

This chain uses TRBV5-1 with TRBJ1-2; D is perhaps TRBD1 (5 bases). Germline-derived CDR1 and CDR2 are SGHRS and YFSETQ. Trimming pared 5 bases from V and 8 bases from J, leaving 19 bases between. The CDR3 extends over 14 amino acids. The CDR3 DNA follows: TGCGCCAGCAGTCGCCCGGACACCGGGCCCGGCTACACCTTC. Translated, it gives CASSRPDTGPGYTF.

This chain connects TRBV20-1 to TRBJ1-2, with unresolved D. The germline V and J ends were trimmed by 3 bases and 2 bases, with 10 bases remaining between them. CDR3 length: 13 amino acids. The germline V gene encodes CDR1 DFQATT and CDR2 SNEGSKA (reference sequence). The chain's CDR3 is CSASLGLNYGYTF. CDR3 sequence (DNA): TGCAGTGCTAGTTTGGGGTTGAACTATGGCTACACCTTC.

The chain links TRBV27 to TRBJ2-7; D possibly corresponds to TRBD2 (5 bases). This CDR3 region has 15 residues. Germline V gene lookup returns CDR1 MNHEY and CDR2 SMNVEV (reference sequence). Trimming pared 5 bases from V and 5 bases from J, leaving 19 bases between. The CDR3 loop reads CASSERGLAVHEQYF. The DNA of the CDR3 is TGTGCCAGCAGTGAACGAGGACTCGCGGTGCACGAGCAGTACTTC.

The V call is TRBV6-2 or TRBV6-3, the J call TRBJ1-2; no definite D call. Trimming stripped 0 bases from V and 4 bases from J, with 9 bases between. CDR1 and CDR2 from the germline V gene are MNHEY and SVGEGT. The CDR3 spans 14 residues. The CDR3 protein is CASSYSGIGYGYTF. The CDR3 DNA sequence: TGTGCCAGCAGTTACTCCGGGATCGGCTATGGCTACACCTTC.

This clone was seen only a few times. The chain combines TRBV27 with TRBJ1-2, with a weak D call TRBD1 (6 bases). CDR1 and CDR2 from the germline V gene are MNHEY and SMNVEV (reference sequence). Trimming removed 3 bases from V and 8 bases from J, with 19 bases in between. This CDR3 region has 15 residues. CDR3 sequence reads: CASSFDRRGASGYTF. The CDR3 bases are TGTGCCAGCAGTTTTGACAGGCGTGGGGCGAGCGGCTACACCTTC.

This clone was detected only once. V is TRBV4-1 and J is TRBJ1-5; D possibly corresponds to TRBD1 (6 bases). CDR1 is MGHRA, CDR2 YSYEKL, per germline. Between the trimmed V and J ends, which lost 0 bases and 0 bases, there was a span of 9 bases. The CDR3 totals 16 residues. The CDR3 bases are TGCGCCAGCAGCCAAGAAGCAGGGGATAGCAATCAGCCCCAGCATTTT. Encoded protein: CASSQEAGDSNQPQHF.

As DNA, the CDR3 is TGTGCCACCAGCTTTAGCGGCCGCACAGATACGCAGTATTTT. It yields the protein CATSFSGRTDTQYF. The chain employs TRBV15 and TRBJ2-3; perhaps TRBD2 as D (6 bases). V was shortened by 5 bases and J by 1 base, with 10 bases between the two germline ends. Per the germline V gene, CDR1 is LNHNV and CDR2 is YYDKDF (reference sequence). This CDR3 has 14 residues.

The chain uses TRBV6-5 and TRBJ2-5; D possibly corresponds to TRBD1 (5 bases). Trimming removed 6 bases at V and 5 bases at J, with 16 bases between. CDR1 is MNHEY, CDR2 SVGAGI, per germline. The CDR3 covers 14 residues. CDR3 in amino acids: CASSPQAVGETQYF. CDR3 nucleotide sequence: TGTGCCAGCAGCCCACAGGCCGTGGGGGAGACCCAGTACTTC.

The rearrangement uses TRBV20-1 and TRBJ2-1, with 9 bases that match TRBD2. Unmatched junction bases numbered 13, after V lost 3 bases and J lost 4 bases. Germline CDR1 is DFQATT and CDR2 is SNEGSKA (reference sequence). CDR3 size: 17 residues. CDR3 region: CSASLRLAANSYNEQFF. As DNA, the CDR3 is TGCAGTGCTAGTCTGAGACTAGCGGCAAACTCTTACAATGAGCAGTTCTTC.

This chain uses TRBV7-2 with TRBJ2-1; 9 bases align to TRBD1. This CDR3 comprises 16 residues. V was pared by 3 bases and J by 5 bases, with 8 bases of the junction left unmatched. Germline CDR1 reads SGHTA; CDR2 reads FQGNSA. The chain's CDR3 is CASSFSPGTGNNEQFF. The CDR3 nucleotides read TGTGCCAGCAGCTTTAGCCCCGGGACAGGGAACAATGAGCAGTTCTTC.

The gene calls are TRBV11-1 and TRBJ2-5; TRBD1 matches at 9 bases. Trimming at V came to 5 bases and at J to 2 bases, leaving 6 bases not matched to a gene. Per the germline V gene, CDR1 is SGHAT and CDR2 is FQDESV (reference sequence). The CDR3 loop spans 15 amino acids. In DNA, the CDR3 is TGTGCCAGCAGCAAGGGACAGGGAGGTCAAGAGACCCAGTACTTC. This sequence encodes CASSKGQGGQETQYF.

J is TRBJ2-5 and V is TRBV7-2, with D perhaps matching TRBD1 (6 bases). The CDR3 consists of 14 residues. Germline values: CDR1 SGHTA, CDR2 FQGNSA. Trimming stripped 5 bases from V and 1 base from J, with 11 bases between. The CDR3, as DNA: TGTGCCAGCAGCAAACAGGGATTCCAAGAGACCCAGTACTTC. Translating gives CASSKQGFQETQYF. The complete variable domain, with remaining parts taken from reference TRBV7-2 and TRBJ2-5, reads GAGVSQSPSNKVTEKGKDVELRCDPISGHTALYWYRQSLGQGLEFLIYFQGNSAPDKSGLPSDRFSAERTGGSVSTLTIQRTQQEDSAVYLCASSKQGFQETQYFGPGTRLLVL.